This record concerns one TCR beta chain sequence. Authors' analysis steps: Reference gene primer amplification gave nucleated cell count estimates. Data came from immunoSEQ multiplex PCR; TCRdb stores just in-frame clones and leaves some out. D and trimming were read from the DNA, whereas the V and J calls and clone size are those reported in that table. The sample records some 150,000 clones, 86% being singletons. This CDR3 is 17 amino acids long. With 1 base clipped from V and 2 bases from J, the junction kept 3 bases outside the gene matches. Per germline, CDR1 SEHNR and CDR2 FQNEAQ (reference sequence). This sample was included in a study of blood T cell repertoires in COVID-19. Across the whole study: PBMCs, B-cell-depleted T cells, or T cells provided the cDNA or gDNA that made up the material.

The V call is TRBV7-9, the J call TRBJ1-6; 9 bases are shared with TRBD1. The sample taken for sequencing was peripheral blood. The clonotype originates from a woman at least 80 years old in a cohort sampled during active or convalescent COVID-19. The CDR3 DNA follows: TGTGCCAGCAGCTTAGGGTGGGACAGGGCCTATAATTCACCCCTCCACTTT. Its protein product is CASSLGWDRAYNSPLHF.